Described below is a single TCR beta chain sequence and its context. A much larger clone lies a single base off, so this may be a read error. The conserved phenylalanine or tryptophan is not found at the CDR3 terminus, so this likely reflects a read error. This sample is drawn from a study of blood T cell repertoires in COVID-19. The wider study: Some COVID-19 samples were acute and others convalescent; all came from the United States, Italy and Spain. Nucleic acid was either cDNA or gDNA, and it came from T cells, B-cell-depleted T cells, or PBMCs.

Germline assignment: CDR1 SEHNR and CDR2 FQNEAQ (reference sequence). This CDR3 is 15 amino acids long. The V end was cut by 5 bases, the J end by 0 bases, with 13 bases between. Original processing methods: Reference gene primer amplification gave estimated nucleated cell counts. Repertoires were generated with immunoSEQ multiplex PCR, while TCRdb's copy carries only in-frame clones and drops some. V, J and clone size are those of that table, while D and trimming were read from the DNA. The sample gives about 290,000 clones, around 81% of which show up once; around 4.2% is in the top ten. The gene calls are TRBV7-9 and TRBJ1-2, with D hard to call. The sequence was collected from a woman in her 50s with active or convalescent COVID-19. The sample taken for sequencing was peripheral blood. The CDR3 here is CASSHNGGSNYGYTL. The CDR3 nucleotides are TGTGCCAGCAGCCATAACGGAGGTTCTAACTATGGCTACACCCTC.